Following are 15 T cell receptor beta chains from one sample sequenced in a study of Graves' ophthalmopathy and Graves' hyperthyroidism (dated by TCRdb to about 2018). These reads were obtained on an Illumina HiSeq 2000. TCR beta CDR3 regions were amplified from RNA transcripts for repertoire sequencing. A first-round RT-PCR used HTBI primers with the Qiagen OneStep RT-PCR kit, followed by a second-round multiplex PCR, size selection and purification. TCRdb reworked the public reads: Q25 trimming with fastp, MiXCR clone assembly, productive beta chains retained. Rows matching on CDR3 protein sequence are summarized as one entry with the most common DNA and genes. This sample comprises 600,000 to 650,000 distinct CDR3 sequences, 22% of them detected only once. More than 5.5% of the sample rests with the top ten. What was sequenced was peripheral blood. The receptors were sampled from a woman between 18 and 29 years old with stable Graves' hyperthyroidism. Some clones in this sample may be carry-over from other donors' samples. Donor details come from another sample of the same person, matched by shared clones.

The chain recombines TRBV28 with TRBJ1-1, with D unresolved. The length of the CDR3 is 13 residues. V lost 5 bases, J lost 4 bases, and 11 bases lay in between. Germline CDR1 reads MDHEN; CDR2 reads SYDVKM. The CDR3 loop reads CASSIIWGTEAFF. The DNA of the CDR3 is TGTGCCAGCAGTATTATATGGGGCACTGAAGCTTTCTTT.

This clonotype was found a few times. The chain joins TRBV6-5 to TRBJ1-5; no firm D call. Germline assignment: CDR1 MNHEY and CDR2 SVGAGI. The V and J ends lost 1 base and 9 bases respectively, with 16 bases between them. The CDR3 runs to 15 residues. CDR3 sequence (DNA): TGTGCCAGCAGTTACTTCACAAAGCCAGGATGGCCCCAGCATTTT. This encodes CASSYFTKPGWPQHF.

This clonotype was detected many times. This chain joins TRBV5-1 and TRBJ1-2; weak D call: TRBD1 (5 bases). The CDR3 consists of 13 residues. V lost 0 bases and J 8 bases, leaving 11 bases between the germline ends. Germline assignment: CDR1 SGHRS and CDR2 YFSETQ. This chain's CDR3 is CASSLARVDGYTF. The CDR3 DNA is TGCGCCAGCAGCTTGGCCAGGGTAGACGGCTACACCTTC.

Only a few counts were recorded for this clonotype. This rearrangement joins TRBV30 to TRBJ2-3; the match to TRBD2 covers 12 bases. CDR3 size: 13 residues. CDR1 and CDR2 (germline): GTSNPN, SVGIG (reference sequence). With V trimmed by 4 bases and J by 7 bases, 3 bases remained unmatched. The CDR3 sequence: CAWTSGGAYTQYF. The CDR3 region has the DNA TGTGCCTGGACTAGCGGGGGGGCTTATACGCAGTATTTT.

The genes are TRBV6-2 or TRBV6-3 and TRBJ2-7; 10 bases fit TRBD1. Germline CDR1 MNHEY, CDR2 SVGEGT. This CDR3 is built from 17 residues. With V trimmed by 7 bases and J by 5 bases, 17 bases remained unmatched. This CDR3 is CASTPTGGPATPNEQYF. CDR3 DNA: TGTGCCAGCACCCCGACAGGGGGCCCCGCCACCCCCAACGAGCAGTACTTC.

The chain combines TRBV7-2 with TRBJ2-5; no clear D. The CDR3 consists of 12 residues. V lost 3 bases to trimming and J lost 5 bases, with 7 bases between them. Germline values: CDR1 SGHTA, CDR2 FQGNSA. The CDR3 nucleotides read TGTGCCAGCAGCTTTAGGGTTGAGACCCAGTACTTC. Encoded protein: CASSFRVETQYF. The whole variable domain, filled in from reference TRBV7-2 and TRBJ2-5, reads GAGVSQSPSNKVTEKGKDVELRCDPISGHTALYWYRQSLGQGLEFLIYFQGNSAPDKSGLPSDRFSAERTGGSVSTLTIQRTQQEDSAVYLCASSFRVETQYFGPGTRLLVL.

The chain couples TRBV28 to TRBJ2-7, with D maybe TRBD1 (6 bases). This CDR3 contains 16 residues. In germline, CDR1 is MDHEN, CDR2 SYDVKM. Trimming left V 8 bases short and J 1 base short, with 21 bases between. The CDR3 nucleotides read TGTGCCAGCTTTCCACCTGCGACCGGGACATCCTACGAGCAGTACTTC. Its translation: CASFPPATGTSYEQYF.

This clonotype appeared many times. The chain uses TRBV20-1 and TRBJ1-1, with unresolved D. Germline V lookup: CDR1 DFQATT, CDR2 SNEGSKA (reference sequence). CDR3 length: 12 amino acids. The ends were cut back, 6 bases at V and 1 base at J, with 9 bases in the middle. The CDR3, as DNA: TGCAGTGCGGATCAGCCGAACACTGAAGCTTTCTTT. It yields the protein CSADQPNTEAFF.

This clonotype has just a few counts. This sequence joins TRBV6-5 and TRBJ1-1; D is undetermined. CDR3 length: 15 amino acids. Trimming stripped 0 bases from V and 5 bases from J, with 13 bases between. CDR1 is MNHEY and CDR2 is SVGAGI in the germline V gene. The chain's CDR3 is CASSYSFLGGTEAFF. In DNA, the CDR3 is TGTGCCAGCAGTTACTCATTCCTGGGAGGTACTGAAGCTTTCTTT.

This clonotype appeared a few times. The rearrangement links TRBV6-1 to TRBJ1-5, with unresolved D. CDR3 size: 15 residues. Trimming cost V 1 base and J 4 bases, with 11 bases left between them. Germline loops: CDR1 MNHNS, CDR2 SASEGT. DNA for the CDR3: TGTGCCAGCAGTGAAGTTGGGGTAGCTAATCAGCCCCAGCATTTT. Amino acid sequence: CASSEVGVANQPQHF.

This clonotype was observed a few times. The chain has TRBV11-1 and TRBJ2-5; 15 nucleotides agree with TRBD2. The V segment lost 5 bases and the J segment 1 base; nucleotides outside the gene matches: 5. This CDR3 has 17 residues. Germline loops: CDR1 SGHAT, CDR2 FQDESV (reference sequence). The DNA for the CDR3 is TGTGCCAGCAGCCCGGGACTAGCGGGGGGATCCCAAGAGACCCAGTACTTC. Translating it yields CASSPGLAGGSQETQYF.

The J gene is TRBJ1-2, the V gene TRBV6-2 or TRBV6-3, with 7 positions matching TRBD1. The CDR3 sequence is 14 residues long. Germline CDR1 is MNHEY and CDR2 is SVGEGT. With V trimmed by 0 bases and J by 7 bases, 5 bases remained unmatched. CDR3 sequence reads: CASSYSGQVRGYTF. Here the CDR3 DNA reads TGTGCCAGCAGTTACTCCGGACAGGTCCGTGGCTACACCTTC.

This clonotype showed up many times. CDR3 sequence (DNA): TGTGCCTGGAGTGGGGGGTTGGGTAGCGTCTACGAGCAGTACTTC. As protein: CAWSGGLGSVYEQYF. The chain carries TRBV30 and TRBJ2-7, with D perhaps given as TRBD1 or TRBD2 (5 bases each). CDR3 length: 15 amino acids. V was trimmed by 1 base and J by 3 bases, leaving 16 bases between them. CDR1 and CDR2 from the germline V gene are GTSNPN and SVGIG (reference sequence).

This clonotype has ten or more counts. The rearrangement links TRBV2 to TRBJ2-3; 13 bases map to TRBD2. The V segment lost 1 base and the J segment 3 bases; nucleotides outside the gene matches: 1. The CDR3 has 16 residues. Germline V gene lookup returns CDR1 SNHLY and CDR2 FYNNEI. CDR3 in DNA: TGTGCCAGCAGTGAAGGACTAGCGGGGGGAACAGATACGCAGTATTTT. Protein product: CASSEGLAGGTDTQYF.

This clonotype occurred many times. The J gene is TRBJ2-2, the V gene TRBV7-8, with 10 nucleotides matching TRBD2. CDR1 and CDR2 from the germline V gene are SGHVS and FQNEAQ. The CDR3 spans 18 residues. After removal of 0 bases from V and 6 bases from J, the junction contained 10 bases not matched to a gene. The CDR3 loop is CASSLARIAGGRAGELFF. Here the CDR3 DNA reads TGTGCCAGCAGCTTAGCCCGAATAGCGGGAGGACGGGCCGGGGAGCTGTTTTTT.